This T cell receptor (beta chain) appears in the sequencing data of a study of radiotherapy plus CTLA-4 blockade in lung cancer. Libraries were prepared by immunoSEQ multiplex PCR; TCRdb keeps only in-frame clonotypes and omits some of them. The sample lists roughly 86,000 clones, roughly four fifths seen once, with 0.82% in the top ten. The CDR3 length is 16 residues. In germline, CDR1 is KGHSH, CDR2 LQKENI. The V end was cut by 4 bases, the J end by 2 bases, with 15 bases between. The chain couples TRBV18 to TRBJ1-5, with D unclear. The clonotype originates from a human donor with non-small cell lung cancer who had stable disease on radiotherapy plus ipilimumab. Sequenced material: peripheral blood, taken from a patient treated with radiotherapy plus ipilimumab. The CDR3 DNA sequence: TGTGCCAGCTCACGTGACGGGGTCGGCGGCAATCAGCCCCAGCATTTT. It translates to CASSRDGVGGNQPQHF.